A single TCR beta chain is shown here with its context. Its antigen remains unknown. This specimen belongs to a study of T cells after yellow fever vaccination. Overall study context: Those fractions that held only low numbers of cells were prepared using the SMART-Seq v4 Ultra Low Input RNA kit. Overall study findings and caveats: Few clonotypes appeared in both CD4 and CD8 compartments. Primary-vaccination clones mostly resurfaced post-booster (96% CD4, more than 85% CD8).

They built TCR cDNA with 5'RACE template switching, a step that put in a universal primer site and UMIs. TCRdb processed the 5' RACE reads anew with MiXCR; each CDR3 protein has one entry. The sample yields about 340,000 distinct CDR3 sequences, around 3.9% seen once. Source: PBMCs, taken 5 days after the yellow fever booster vaccination. This clonotype originated in a man aged 18 to 29 who received the YFV17D yellow fever vaccine.

CDR3 nucleotide sequence: TGTGCCAGCAGTTCCCCGAGGCGGGCGGCTCACACTGAAGCTTTCTTT. Translating gives CASSSPRRAAHTEAFF. The J gene is TRBJ1-1, the V gene TRBV6-6; D is ambiguous. This CDR3 is built from 16 residues. In germline, CDR1 is MNHNY, CDR2 SVGAGI (reference sequence). V shed 4 bases and J shed 3 bases, with 18 bases lying between them.